The 27 T cell receptor beta chains given below trace back to one sample, sequenced in a study of Graves' ophthalmopathy and Graves' hyperthyroidism. Investigators amplified TCR beta CDR3 regions from RNA transcripts. HTBI primers were used in a first-round RT-PCR, which preceded a second-round multiplex PCR. TCRdb fed the multiplex PCR reads into MiXCR, producing one record per CDR3 protein. The sample includes more than 550,000 distinct CDR3 sequences, 35% to 50% of them seen just once. Source material: peripheral blood. All receptors derive from an adult man with Graves' ophthalmopathy.

Many counts were recorded for this clonotype. The chain combines TRBV5-6 with TRBJ2-5; D not resolved. Germline V gene sequence: CDR1 SGHDT, CDR2 YYEEEE. The CDR3 spans 13 residues. The germline V and J ends were trimmed by 2 bases and 2 bases, with 7 bases remaining between them. As DNA, the CDR3 is TGTGCCAGCAGCTTCCAGCTACAAGAGACCCAGTACTTC. Residues: CASSFQLQETQYF. The complete variable domain, with remaining parts taken from reference TRBV5-6 and TRBJ2-5, reads DAGVTQSPTHLIKTRGQQVTLRCSPKSGHDTVSWYQQALGQGPQFIFQYYEEEERQRGNFPDRFSGHQFPNYSSELNVNALLLGDSALYLCASSFQLQETQYFGPGTRLLVL.

The chain links TRBV5-1 to TRBJ2-2; 8 positions agree with TRBD1. The trim removed 3 bases at V and 7 bases at J, leaving 8 bases unmatched. The CDR3 runs to 15 residues. CDR1 SGHRS and CDR2 YFSETQ come from the germline V gene. DNA for the CDR3: TGCGCCAGCAGCTACGATGACAGGGGTGACGGGGAGCTGTTTTTT. Its translation is CASSYDDRGDGELFF.

The table lists this clonotype with a few counts. This rearrangement joins TRBV4-2 to TRBJ2-7; 7 bases map to TRBD2. The CDR3 runs to 16 residues. V lost 0 bases to trimming and J lost 2 bases; unmatched junction nucleotides: 7. Germline loops: CDR1 LGHNA, CDR2 YNFKEQ. The CDR3 here is CASSQDRGDYPYEQYF. The CDR3 DNA reads as TGTGCCAGCAGCCAAGATCGGGGGGACTACCCCTACGAGCAGTACTTC.

This clonotype was counted ten times or more. CDR3 residues: CASIKTGGYLDTEAFF. The CDR3, as DNA: TGTGCCAGCATCAAGACAGGGGGCTATTTGGACACTGAAGCTTTCTTT. The chain recombines TRBV7-9 with TRBJ1-1; 10 bases line up with TRBD1. The CDR3 spans 16 residues. After removal of 7 bases from V and 3 bases from J, the junction contained 11 bases not matched to a gene. The germline V gene has CDR1 SEHNR and CDR2 FQNEAQ (reference sequence).

The chain is built from TRBV20-1 and TRBJ1-2, with a tentative D call TRBD1 (6 bases). This CDR3 spans 13 amino acids. V was clipped by 0 bases and J by 8 bases, with 13 bases between them. Germline lookup yields CDR1 DFQATT and CDR2 SNEGSKA (reference sequence). This chain's CDR3 is CSARDGGGLGYTF. DNA for the CDR3: TGCAGTGCTAGAGATGGGGGGGGCCTCGGCTACACCTTC.

V usage is TRBV11-2 and J usage is TRBJ2-7; 7 bases match TRBD1. The CDR3 spans 17 residues. Germline V gene data show CDR1 as SGHAT and CDR2 as FQNNGV. Losses at the gene ends were 4 bases for V and 5 bases for J; bases not matched to a gene: 17. Written as DNA, the CDR3 is TGTGCCAGCAGCTCACAAGTCCACGGCAGGGGGAAGAACGAGCAGTACTTC. It yields the protein CASSSQVHGRGKNEQYF.

This clonotype was observed many times. V gene TRBV24-1 combines with J gene TRBJ2-2, with D uncertain. In germline, CDR1 is KGHDR, CDR2 SFDVKD. The CDR3 has 15 residues. Trimming removed 2 bases at V and 3 bases at J, with 9 bases between. CDR3 sequence: CATSDSTPYTGELFF. For the CDR3, the DNA is TGTGCCACCAGTGATTCGACACCCTACACCGGGGAGCTGTTTTTT.

In this sample, this clonotype turned up many times. The chain is built from TRBV2 and TRBJ1-3; unclear D gene. The V end was cut by 7 bases, the J end by 0 bases, with 7 bases between. The CDR3 runs to 13 residues. The germline V gene encodes CDR1 SNHLY and CDR2 FYNNEI. In DNA form, the CDR3 reads TGTGCCAGCATTGGGTCCTCTGGAAACACCATATATTTT. It translates to CASIGSSGNTIYF. The variable domain in full, completed from reference TRBV2 and TRBJ1-3, reads EPEVTQTPSHQVTQMGQEVILRCVPISNHLYFYWYRQILGQKVEFLVSFYNNEISEKSEIFDDQFSVERPDGSNFTLKIRSTKLEDSAMYFCASIGSSGNTIYFGEGSWLTVV.

Ten or more counts support this clonotype. This chain uses TRBV7-9 with TRBJ2-7; 7 bases fit TRBD2. J lost 3 bases, V lost 2 bases, and 4 bases had no gene match. This CDR3 region has 14 residues. Germline assignment: CDR1 SEHNR and CDR2 FQNEAQ (reference sequence). In nucleotides, the CDR3 is TGTGCCAGCAGCTTACGGGACTACCACTACGAGCAGTACTTC. Amino acid sequence: CASSLRDYHYEQYF.

This clonotype was found many times. The rearrangement uses TRBV19 and TRBJ1-2, with 8 bases that match TRBD1. This CDR3 has 15 residues. The V segment lost 5 bases and the J segment 4 bases; nucleotides outside the gene matches: 9. The germline CDR1 and CDR2 sequences are LNHDA and SQIVND (reference sequence). CDR3 nucleotides: TGTGCCAGTAGTTTCGGACAGGGAGCTCTCTATGGCTACACCTTC. Translated, it gives CASSFGQGALYGYTF.

This clonotype was seen just once. The CDR3 end shows no conserved phenylalanine or tryptophan, and so a read error is likely. Because the CDR3's place on the DNA is in doubt, the DNA is left out and the CDR3 is given as listed by TCRdb. The J gene is TRBJ2-5, the V gene TRBV20-1. The V gene's germline CDR1 is DFQATT and CDR2 SNEGSKA (reference sequence). From its first to its last residue, the CDR3 has 9 amino acids. CDR3 loop: CSARVAQDN.

Points on this clonotype: This sequence may be a read error, since a much larger clone differs from it by one base. The chain employs TRBV12-3 or TRBV12-4 and TRBJ1-2; the match to TRBD1 covers 7 bases. The CDR3 extends over 13 amino acids. In DNA form, the CDR3 reads TGTGCCAGCAGCGTAGAAGGACAGGCCGCTCCTTACTTC. Translation: CASSVEGQAAPYF.

In this sample, this clonotype turned up a few times. The chain recombines TRBV5-1 with TRBJ2-7; D call uncertain. The CDR3 length is 15 residues. V was shortened by 5 bases and J by 0 bases, with 15 bases between the two germline ends. CDR1 SGHRS and CDR2 YFSETQ come from the germline V gene. The CDR3 loop is CASRESSRYSYEQYF. Written as DNA, the CDR3 is TGCGCCAGCAGGGAATCCAGCAGGTACTCCTACGAGCAGTACTTC.

The V call is TRBV5-4, the J call TRBJ2-2; 9 bases are a match to TRBD2. CDR1 is SGHNT, CDR2 YYREEE, per germline (reference sequence). The V segment lost 4 bases and the J segment 3 bases; nucleotides outside the gene matches: 4. This CDR3 contains 15 residues. CDR3 in DNA: TGTGCCAGCAGCCAGAGCGGGGGGTACACCGGGGAGCTGTTTTTT. This translates into CASSQSGGYTGELFF.

On this clonotype itself: A much larger clone sits a single nucleotide away, making a read error possible. V gene TRBV11-2 combines with J gene TRBJ2-7; D not certain. The CDR3 length is 12 residues. Trimming removed 5 bases from V and 3 bases from J, with 8 bases in between. Germline lookup yields CDR1 SGHAT and CDR2 FQNNGV. Here the CDR3 DNA reads TGTGCCAGCAGCCCAGAGGACTACGAGCAGTACTTC. Translating it yields CASSPEDYEQYF.

Many counts were recorded for this clonotype. The chain employs TRBV10-2 and TRBJ1-5; D possibly corresponds to TRBD1 (6 bases). Trimming cost V 4 bases and J 6 bases, with 7 bases left between them. This CDR3 spans 12 amino acids. From germline, CDR1 is WSHSY and CDR2 SAAADI. The CDR3 DNA follows: TGCGCCAGCAGTGCAGGGGTTCAGCCCCAGCATTTT. It encodes CASSAGVQPQHF.

There are many counts of this clonotype. V and J are TRBV12-3 or TRBV12-4 and TRBJ2-5, with D hard to call. The CDR3 spans 14 residues. V was cut by 1 base and J by 5 bases, with 11 bases left in between. The CDR3 loop is CASSLGPLGETQYF. The CDR3 DNA is TGTGCCAGCAGTTTAGGGCCCCTCGGGGAGACCCAGTACTTC.

This clonotype was counted between two and nine times. The chain carries TRBV9 and TRBJ1-5; 7 nucleotides line up with TRBD1. V shed 0 bases and J 6 bases; nucleotides not matched to a gene: 12. This CDR3 is 17 amino acids long. Looked up from germline, CDR1 is SGDLS and CDR2 is YYNGEE. The CDR3, as DNA: TGTGCCAGCAGCGTAGGCCCAAGGACAGGTAGTGGTCAGCCCCAGCATTTT. Protein product: CASSVGPRTGSGQPQHF.

V gene TRBV7-9 combines with J gene TRBJ1-5; TRBD1 might be the D (6 bases). V gave up 0 bases and J gave up 7 bases, with 13 bases separating them. The germline V gene has CDR1 SEHNR and CDR2 FQNEAQ (reference sequence). The CDR3 totals 15 residues. Here the CDR3 DNA reads TGTGCCAGCAGCTTAGCCACAGGGCCTAACCAGCCCCAGCATTTT. Its translation is CASSLATGPNQPQHF.

The gene calls are TRBV29-1 and TRBJ2-7, with D possibly TRBD1 on 5 matching bases. Germline-derived CDR1 and CDR2 are SQVTM and ANQGSEA. The CDR3 contains 11 residues. V gave up 8 bases and J gave up 4 bases, with 12 bases separating them. The CDR3, as DNA: TGCAGCCTCCGACAGTTTTACGAGCAGTACTTC. It translates to CSLRQFYEQYF.

The sample holds a few counts of this clonotype. The genes are TRBV11-2 and TRBJ1-2, with 10 bases fitting TRBD1. From germline, CDR1 is SGHAT and CDR2 FQNNGV. V shed 6 bases, J shed 2 bases, and the junction held 6 bases outside the gene matches. This CDR3 comprises 15 residues. CDR3 amino acids: CASRKVGQGNYGYTF. For the CDR3, the DNA is TGTGCCAGCAGAAAAGTGGGACAGGGGAACTATGGCTACACCTTC.

The table lists this clonotype with a few counts. The gene calls are TRBV30 and TRBJ1-2; tentative D call: TRBD1 (5 bases). This CDR3 has 12 residues. Trimming cost V 8 bases and J 4 bases, with 14 bases left between them. Germline V gene sequence: CDR1 GTSNPN, CDR2 SVGIG (reference sequence). In nucleotides, the CDR3 is TGTGCCGGACACATAAGTGTCTATGGCTACACCTTC. This codes for CAGHISVYGYTF. Together with reference TRBV30 and TRBJ1-2, the CDR3 gives the full variable domain: SQTIHQWPATLVQPVGSPLSLECTVEGTSNPNLYWYRQAAGRGLQLLFYSVGIGQISSEVPQNLSASRPQDRQFILSSKKLLLSDSGFYLCAGHISVYGYTFGSGTRLTVV.

This sequence joins TRBV24-1 and TRBJ1-1, with a weak D call TRBD1 (5 bases). The CDR3 is 11 residues long. Trimming removed 7 bases from V and 9 bases from J, with 11 bases in between. CDR1 is KGHDR and CDR2 is SFDVKD in the germline V gene. CDR3 amino acids: CATRPGGKAFF. As DNA, the CDR3 is TGTGCCACCAGGCCGGGGGGGAAAGCTTTCTTT.

This chain joins TRBV29-1 and TRBJ2-7; 7 nucleotides agree with TRBD1. The CDR3 consists of 11 residues. J was trimmed by 9 bases and V by 4 bases; bases with no gene match: 6. Looked up from germline, CDR1 is SQVTM and CDR2 is ANQGSEA. The CDR3 DNA reads TGCAGCGTTGGAGCATGGGACAGGCAGTACTTC. Translating it yields CSVGAWDRQYF.

This clonotype occurred many times. V gene TRBV7-2 combines with J gene TRBJ1-4, with 7 bases fitting TRBD1. In germline, CDR1 is SGHTA, CDR2 FQGNSA. V lost 5 bases and J lost 10; bases outside the gene matches: 13. The CDR3 has 15 residues. CDR3 sequence reads: CASSPGVRGKAKLFF. Here the CDR3 DNA reads TGTGCCAGCAGCCCAGGTGTCAGGGGGAAGGCAAAACTGTTTTTT.

This clonotype was detected many times. This CDR3 reads CASGRTDLSGANVLTF. In DNA, the CDR3 is TGTGCCAGCGGTCGGACGGACCTCTCTGGGGCCAACGTCCTGACTTTC. This chain connects TRBV10-3 to TRBJ2-6, with D hard to call. The CDR3 has 16 residues. Germline V gene sequence: CDR1 ENHRY, CDR2 SYGVKD. Deletions cut 10 bases from V and 0 bases from J, with 16 bases between.

This clonotype has ten or more counts. V and J are TRBV7-9 and TRBJ1-2; D may be TRBD1 (6 bases). CDR3 size: 14 residues. V lost 5 bases and J 8 bases, leaving 18 bases between the germline ends. Looked up from germline, CDR1 is SEHNR and CDR2 is FQNEAQ (reference sequence). CDR3 nucleotide sequence: TGTGCCAGCAGCACGGGGGGGCCGCGCAAGGGCTACACCTTC. Its translation: CASSTGGPRKGYTF.